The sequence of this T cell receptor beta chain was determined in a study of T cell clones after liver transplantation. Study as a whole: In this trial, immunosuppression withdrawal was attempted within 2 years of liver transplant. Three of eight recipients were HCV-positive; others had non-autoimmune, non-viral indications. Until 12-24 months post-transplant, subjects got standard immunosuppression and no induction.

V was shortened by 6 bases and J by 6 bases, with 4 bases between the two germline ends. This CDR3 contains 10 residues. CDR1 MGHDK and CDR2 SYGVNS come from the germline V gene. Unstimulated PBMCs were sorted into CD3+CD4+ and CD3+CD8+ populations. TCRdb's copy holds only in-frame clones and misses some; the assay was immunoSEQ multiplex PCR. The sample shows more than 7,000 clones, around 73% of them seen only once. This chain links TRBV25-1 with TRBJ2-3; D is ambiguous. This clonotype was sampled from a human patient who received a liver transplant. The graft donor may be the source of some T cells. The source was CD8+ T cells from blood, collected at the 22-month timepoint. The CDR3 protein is CASRLDTQYF. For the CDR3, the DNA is TGTGCCAGCAGGCTGGATACGCAGTATTTT.